The 10 T cell receptor beta chains given below trace back to one sample, sequenced in a study of T cell responses to AZD1222 COVID-19 vaccine. Generated by immunoSEQ multiplex PCR, the TCRdb table keeps only in-frame clones and is missing some. Of 95,000 to 100,000 clones in the sample, approximately 86% were seen once. The source material was peripheral blood, sampled on day 0 of AZD1222 vaccination. The receptor source for this set is an adult in good health.

The gene calls are TRBV19 and TRBJ2-1, with D hard to call. Between the trimmed V and J ends, which lost 0 bases and 4 bases, there was a span of 4 bases. The CDR3 contains 13 residues. The V gene's germline CDR1 is LNHDA and CDR2 SQIVND (reference sequence). CDR3 protein: CASSIDTYNEQFF. CDR3 in DNA: TGTGCCAGTAGTATAGACACTTACAATGAGCAGTTCTTC.

V gene TRBV7-2 combines with J gene TRBJ2-7, with 8 nucleotides matching TRBD1. Trimming removed 4 bases from V and 7 bases from J; junction bases left unmatched: 15. The CDR3 runs to 16 residues. The germline V gene encodes CDR1 SGHTA and CDR2 FQGNSA. CDR3 coding DNA: TGTGCCAGCAGCTCCCCGTCGGGCAGGGGGCGTGGGGAGCAGTACTTC. As protein: CASSSPSGRGRGEQYF.

The chain has TRBV24-1 and TRBJ2-7; 12 bases align to TRBD2. CDR3 size: 18 residues. Germline V gene lookup returns CDR1 KGHDR and CDR2 SFDVKD. Unmatched junction bases numbered 12, after V lost 2 bases and J lost 5 bases. CDR3 bases: TGTGCCACCAGTGATTCGAGCCTAGCGGGAGGGCACCTGGACGAGCAGTACTTC. As protein: CATSDSSLAGGHLDEQYF.

V and J are TRBV6-5 and TRBJ1-1; D ambiguous. CDR1 is MNHEY, CDR2 SVGAGI, per germline. The V and J ends lost 0 bases and 6 bases respectively, with 11 bases between them. The CDR3 totals 14 residues. As DNA, the CDR3 is TGTGCCAGCAGTTACTCTCCTCAGGAACCTGAAGCTTTCTTT. It is translated as CASSYSPQEPEAFF.

This chain links TRBV9 with TRBJ2-1; 10 positions agree with TRBD2. Germline CDR1 SGDLS, CDR2 YYNGEE. CDR3 length: 14 amino acids. The V and J ends lost 4 bases and 5 bases, in that order; junction bases with no gene match: 3. The CDR3 protein is CASSPGTSDNEQFF. DNA of the CDR3: TGTGCCAGCAGCCCAGGGACTAGCGACAATGAGCAGTTCTTC.

There are a few counts of this clone. Germline and junction disagree at one end, which may indicate a read error. The chain links TRBV11-2 to TRBJ2-1; 9 bases fit TRBD2. CDR3 length: 16 amino acids. The germline V gene encodes CDR1 SGHAT and CDR2 FQNNGV. The CDR3 DNA reads as TGTGCCAGCAGCTCAACGAGCGGGAGGCCCTACATTGAGCAGTTCTTC. It encodes CASSSTSGRPYIEQFF.

The chain combines TRBV5-6 with TRBJ1-2; 11 bases agree with TRBD1. Germline loops: CDR1 SGHDT, CDR2 YYEEEE. V trimming: 4 bases; J trimming: 5 bases; junction bases outside the gene matches: 7. The length of the CDR3 is 15 residues. The CDR3 here is CASSPGQGARYGYTF. The CDR3, as DNA: TGTGCCAGCAGCCCCGGACAGGGGGCGCGATATGGCTACACCTTC.

The rearrangement uses TRBV24-1 and TRBJ2-3, with 9 bases aligning to TRBD1. This CDR3 contains 18 residues. V lost 0 bases, J lost 4 bases, and 10 bases stayed unmatched. In germline, CDR1 is KGHDR, CDR2 SFDVKD. This CDR3 is CATSDLLPYRGLADTQYF. CDR3 in DNA: TGTGCCACCAGTGATTTGCTCCCGTACAGGGGGCTTGCAGATACGCAGTATTTT.

The gene calls are TRBV27 and TRBJ2-2; TRBD2 aligns across 9 bases. The CDR3 spans 15 residues. The ends lost 5 bases at V and 5 bases at J; junction bases unmatched: 6. Germline values: CDR1 MNHEY, CDR2 SMNVEV (reference sequence). The chain's CDR3 is CASSHTSGHTGELFF. The CDR3 region has the DNA TGTGCCAGCAGTCATACTAGCGGGCATACCGGGGAGCTGTTTTTT.

The rearrangement joins TRBV15 to TRBJ2-6; D may match TRBD1 or TRBD2 (5 bases each). This CDR3 contains 15 residues. Germline V gene lookup returns CDR1 LNHNV and CDR2 YYDKDF (reference sequence). Trimming took 1 base from V and 4 from J, leaving 8 bases between them. CDR3 residues: CATSRAGTGANVLTF. CDR3 sequence (DNA): TGTGCCACCAGCAGAGCCGGGACCGGGGCCAACGTCCTGACTTTC.